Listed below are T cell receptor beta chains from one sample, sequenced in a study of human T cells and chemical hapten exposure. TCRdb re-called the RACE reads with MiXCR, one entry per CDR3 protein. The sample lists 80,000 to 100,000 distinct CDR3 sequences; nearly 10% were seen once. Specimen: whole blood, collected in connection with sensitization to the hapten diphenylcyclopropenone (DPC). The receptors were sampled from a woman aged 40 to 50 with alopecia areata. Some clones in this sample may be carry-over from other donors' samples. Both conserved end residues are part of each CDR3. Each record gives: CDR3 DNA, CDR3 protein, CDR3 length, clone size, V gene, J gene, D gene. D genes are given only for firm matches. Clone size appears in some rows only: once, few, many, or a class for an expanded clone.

DNA: TGTGCCAGCAGCTCCGGGGGAACCTACGAGCAGTACTTC
CDR3: CASSSGGTYEQYF
length: 13
size: NA
V: TRBV7-2
J: TRBJ2-7
D: NA

DNA: TGTGCCAGCAGCCACGGACAATCATATGGCTACACCTTC
CDR3: CASSHGQSYGYTF
length: 13
size: NA
V: TRBV12-3/TRBV12-4
J: TRBJ1-2
D: NA

DNA: TGTGCCAGCAGTTTAATCGGGGAGCTGTTTTTT
CDR3: CASSLIGELFF
length: 11
size: many
V: TRBV28
J: TRBJ2-2
D: NA

DNA: TGTGCCAGCAGCTTAGGGGATCTGGGGAGGAAAGAGACCCAGTACTTC
CDR3: CASSLGDLGRKETQYF
length: 16
size: many
V: TRBV11-2
J: TRBJ2-5
D: NA

DNA: TGTGCCAGCAGCTTACCCTCGGACAGAGATACGCAGTATTTT
CDR3: CASSLPSDRDTQYF
length: 14
size: few
V: TRBV7-8
J: TRBJ2-3
D: NA

DNA: TGCGCCAGCAGTCACGTCGCAGGGAACACCGCTCTAGGGGGCTACACCTTC
CDR3: CASSHVAGNTALGGYTF
length: 17
size: many
V: TRBV4-3
J: TRBJ1-2
D: NA

DNA: TGTGCCAGCAGTTTGCCACCTAACTATGGCTACACCTTC
CDR3: CASSLPPNYGYTF
length: 13
size: many
V: TRBV12-3/TRBV12-4
J: TRBJ1-2
D: NA

DNA: TGTGCCAGCAGCGAGTGGGGCGGGGGATTCCAAGAGACCCAGTACTTC
CDR3: CASSEWGGGFQETQYF
length: 16
size: many
V: TRBV9
J: TRBJ2-5
D: TRBD2

DNA: TGTGCCAGCAGCCAAACGGAAAGGTTCTCTGGGGCCAACGTCCTGACTTTC
CDR3: CASSQTERFSGANVLTF
length: 17
size: NA
V: TRBV14
J: TRBJ2-6
D: NA

DNA: TGCAGCGTTGAAGCCGACAGGGTCGAGACCCAGTACTTC
CDR3: CSVEADRVETQYF
length: 13
size: many
V: TRBV29-1
J: TRBJ2-5
D: TRBD1

DNA: TGTGCCAGCAGTGAACGGGCTAGCGGGCCGAACACCGGGGAGCTGTTTTTT
CDR3: CASSERASGPNTGELFF
length: 17
size: many
V: TRBV2
J: TRBJ2-2
D: TRBD2

DNA: TGTGCCACCAGTGAAAGGGGGCCGAATCAGCCCCAGCATTTT
CDR3: CATSERGPNQPQHF
length: 14
size: NA
V: TRBV24-1
J: TRBJ1-5
D: TRBD1

DNA: TGTGCCAGCAGCGTTGTTTACAATGAGCAGTTCTTC
CDR3: CASSVVYNEQFF
length: 12
size: NA
V: TRBV14
J: TRBJ2-1
D: NA

DNA: TGTGCCAGCAGGCTAATTGGGGCCTCTGGAAACACCATATATTTT
CDR3: CASRLIGASGNTIYF
length: 15
size: many
V: TRBV28
J: TRBJ1-3
D: NA

DNA: TGTGCCAGCAGTGAAGCGACATTCACAGATACGCAGTATTTT
CDR3: CASSEATFTDTQYF
length: 14
size: NA
V: TRBV2
J: TRBJ2-3
D: NA

DNA: TGTGCCAGCAGCTCCTCATACGTCTCTGGAAACACCATATATTTT
CDR3: CASSSSYVSGNTIYF
length: 15
size: many
V: TRBV11-2
J: TRBJ1-3
D: NA

DNA: TGTGCCAGCAGTCGCGGTAGGGGCTACACCTTC
CDR3: CASSRGRGYTF
length: 11
size: many
V: TRBV12-3/TRBV12-4
J: TRBJ1-2
D: NA

DNA: TGTGCCAGCACTGCTGGGACACACCAAAATCGACAGACCTACGAGCAGTACTTC
CDR3: CASTAGTHQNRQTYEQYF
length: 18
size: many
V: TRBV25-1
J: TRBJ2-7
D: NA

DNA: TGTGCCAGCAGCCATTCGACAGGGGTGATAACAGATACGCAGTATTTT
CDR3: CASSHSTGVITDTQYF
length: 16
size: NA
V: TRBV3-1
J: TRBJ2-3
D: TRBD1

DNA: TGTGCCAGCAGTTCTGGCTACTCGAACACCGGGGAGCTGTTTTTT
CDR3: CASSSGYSNTGELFF
length: 15
size: few
V: TRBV6-2/TRBV6-3
J: TRBJ2-2
D: NA

DNA: TGTGCCAGCTCACCACCCGGACAGGGTACAACAGATACGCAGTATTTT
CDR3: CASSPPGQGTTDTQYF
length: 16
size: many
V: TRBV18
J: TRBJ2-3
D: TRBD1

DNA: TGCAGCGTTGGAACGGGGCAGACTGAAGCTTTCTTT
CDR3: CSVGTGQTEAFF
length: 12
size: few
V: TRBV29-1
J: TRBJ1-1
D: NA

DNA: TGTGCCAGCAGCGAGGGACAGCCCGGAAACACCATATATTTT
CDR3: CASSEGQPGNTIYF
length: 14
size: few
V: TRBV7-6
J: TRBJ1-3
D: TRBD1

DNA: TGTGCCAGTCGCGGGGGGACACAAGAGACCCAGTACTTC
CDR3: CASRGGTQETQYF
length: 13
size: many
V: TRBV6-6
J: TRBJ2-5
D: TRBD2

DNA: TGCGCCAGCAGCCCGGACCGGACCTACCCTGAAAAACTGTTTTTT
CDR3: CASSPDRTYPEKLFF
length: 15
size: many
V: TRBV4-1
J: TRBJ1-4
D: NA

DNA: TGTGCCAGCAGCCCGGGACTAGCGGGGGGGACGAACACCGGGGAGCTGTTTTTT
CDR3: CASSPGLAGGTNTGELFF
length: 18
size: many
V: TRBV7-2
J: TRBJ2-2
D: TRBD2

DNA: TGTGCCAGCAGCTTAGACACAGGGGGCGCTTCTGGCTACACCTTC
CDR3: CASSLDTGGASGYTF
length: 15
size: NA
V: TRBV7-2
J: TRBJ1-2
D: TRBD1

DNA: TGTGCCAGCAGCTTGGAGGGAAAGGGGCAGTTCTTC
CDR3: CASSLEGKGQFF
length: 12
size: few
V: TRBV5-4
J: TRBJ2-1
D: NA

DNA: TGTGCCAGCAGTTACTCGGGCCTTAGAATTAAAGAGACCCAGTACTTC
CDR3: CASSYSGLRIKETQYF
length: 16
size: few
V: TRBV6-5
J: TRBJ2-5
D: NA

DNA: TGTGCCAGCAGCTCGAGACAGACGGAGACAGATACGCAGTATTTT
CDR3: CASSSRQTETDTQYF
length: 15
size: few
V: TRBV7-6
J: TRBJ2-3
D: NA

DNA: TGTGCCATCAGGCCGATTCCGACCTACAATGAGCAGTTCTTC
CDR3: CAIRPIPTYNEQFF
length: 14
size: many
V: TRBV6-6
J: TRBJ2-1
D: NA

DNA: TGTGCCAGCAGGCCCGGCCTCGGCAATCAGCCCCAGCATTTT
CDR3: CASRPGLGNQPQHF
length: 14
size: NA
V: TRBV10-3
J: TRBJ1-5
D: NA

DNA: TGTGCCAGCAGTTACTCGTCTTTGGACAGCGAGGGGGAGACCCAGTACTTC
CDR3: CASSYSSLDSEGETQYF
length: 17
size: many
V: TRBV6-2/TRBV6-3
J: TRBJ2-5
D: NA

DNA: TGTGCCAGCAGCCAACACACCGGGGAGCTGTTTTTT
CDR3: CASSQHTGELFF
length: 12
size: NA
V: TRBV3-1
J: TRBJ2-2
D: NA

DNA: TGCAGTGCTAGAAAGGGGGGCACCTACAATGAGCAGTTCTTC
CDR3: CSARKGGTYNEQFF
length: 14
size: many
V: TRBV20-1
J: TRBJ2-1
D: NA

DNA: TGTGCCAGCAGCCCCAAACCCGACAGGGCGTACGAGCAGTACTTC
CDR3: CASSPKPDRAYEQYF
length: 15
size: many
V: TRBV3-2
J: TRBJ2-7
D: NA

DNA: TGTGCCAGCAGGCCGCAGGGAGGAGCTGAAAACACCATATATTTT
CDR3: CASRPQGGAENTIYF
length: 15
size: few
V: TRBV28
J: TRBJ1-3
D: NA

DNA: TGTGCCAGCAGACCTAGCGGGGGGGCTTTGTACAATGAGCAGTTCTTC
CDR3: CASRPSGGALYNEQFF
length: 16
size: few
V: TRBV12-3/TRBV12-4
J: TRBJ2-1
D: TRBD2

DNA: TGTGCCAGCAGCGAAGACAGTAACACTGAAGCTTTCTTT
CDR3: CASSEDSNTEAFF
length: 13
size: many
V: TRBV9
J: TRBJ1-1
D: NA

DNA: TGTGCCAGCAGCCGCGGACAGACGACATATGGCTACACCTTC
CDR3: CASSRGQTTYGYTF
length: 14
size: many
V: TRBV7-9
J: TRBJ1-2
D: NA

DNA: TGTGCCAGCAGCCAAGTAAGGCGCTCCTACAATGAGCAGTTCTTC
CDR3: CASSQVRRSYNEQFF
length: 15
size: many
V: TRBV14
J: TRBJ2-1
D: NA

DNA: TGCGCCAGCACCCCGTCCCCAGGGAGCTCTGGAAACACCATATATTTT
CDR3: CASTPSPGSSGNTIYF
length: 16
size: many
V: TRBV5-1
J: TRBJ1-3
D: NA

DNA: TGTGCCATCAGTGAGTCTGCTTCCGGACTCTCTCGGGCCCAGTACTTC
CDR3: CAISESASGLSRAQYF
length: 16
size: NA
V: TRBV10-3
J: TRBJ2-5
D: NA

DNA: TGTGCCAGCAGTTTCCCGGGACAGGGTACCTACGAGCAGTACTTC
CDR3: CASSFPGQGTYEQYF
length: 15
size: NA
V: TRBV12-3/TRBV12-4
J: TRBJ2-7
D: TRBD1

DNA: TGTGCCAGCAGTAACAGGGTTAAGGGCTACACCTTC
CDR3: CASSNRVKGYTF
length: 12
size: few
V: TRBV12-3/TRBV12-4
J: TRBJ1-2
D: NA

DNA: TGTGCCAGCAGTGAGGGCCGATATGCTGAGCAGTTCTTC
CDR3: CASSEGRYAEQFF
length: 13
size: few
V: TRBV25-1
J: TRBJ2-1
D: NA

DNA: TGTGCCAGCAGATGGGTAGACACCGGGGAGCTGTTTTTT
CDR3: CASRWVDTGELFF
length: 13
size: NA
V: TRBV11-2
J: TRBJ2-2
D: NA

DNA: TGTGCCACCAGCCCCGGGACAGCTGGAAACACCATATATTTT
CDR3: CATSPGTAGNTIYF
length: 14
size: NA
V: TRBV15
J: TRBJ1-3
D: TRBD1

DNA: TGTGCCAGCAGCCTTTATACCGGGACAAAAACCTCGGGCACTGAAGCTTTCTTT
CDR3: CASSLYTGTKTSGTEAFF
length: 18
size: many
V: TRBV3-1
J: TRBJ1-1
D: NA

DNA: TGTGCCAGCAGCCAAGCGAGGGACTATGGCTACACCTTC
CDR3: CASSQARDYGYTF
length: 13
size: many
V: TRBV3-1
J: TRBJ1-2
D: NA

DNA: TGTGCCAGCAGCCCCCGGTTAGCGGGGTATGAGCAGTTCTTC
CDR3: CASSPRLAGYEQFF
length: 14
size: many
V: TRBV4-2
J: TRBJ2-1
D: TRBD2

DNA: TGTGCCAGCAGCTTGGACGGTAACCGCTACAATGAGCAGTTCTTC
CDR3: CASSLDGNRYNEQFF
length: 15
size: NA
V: TRBV7-2
J: TRBJ2-1
D: NA

DNA: TGTGCCAGCAGCTCCCAAACTCTCAGGGGGCGAAAGAACACTGAAGCTTTCTTT
CDR3: CASSSQTLRGRKNTEAFF
length: 18
size: many
V: TRBV7-6
J: TRBJ1-1
D: TRBD1

DNA: TGTGCCAGCGGCGCCGGGACAGGCTACGAGCAGTACTTC
CDR3: CASGAGTGYEQYF
length: 13
size: many
V: TRBV9
J: TRBJ2-7
D: TRBD1

DNA: TGCGCCAGCAGCTCTAACTCTGGGGGGCAAGGCAAAAACATTCAGTACTTC
CDR3: CASSSNSGGQGKNIQYF
length: 17
size: many
V: TRBV5-1
J: TRBJ2-4
D: NA

DNA: TGTGCCAGCGGCATTAGCACAGATACGCAGTATTTT
CDR3: CASGISTDTQYF
length: 12
size: many
V: TRBV12-3/TRBV12-4
J: TRBJ2-3
D: NA

DNA: TGTGCCAGCAGCCAAGATCCAGGGGGCTCGCCAGATACGCAGTATTTT
CDR3: CASSQDPGGSPDTQYF
length: 16
size: NA
V: TRBV3-1
J: TRBJ2-3
D: TRBD1

DNA: TGTGCCAGCAGTTTACTTGGTGGGCAGTACTTC
CDR3: CASSLLGGQYF
length: 11
size: few
V: TRBV12-3/TRBV12-4
J: TRBJ2-7
D: NA

DNA: TGCAGTGCTAGAGACCGGGAGAGCTACAATGAGCAGTTCTTC
CDR3: CSARDRESYNEQFF
length: 14
size: NA
V: TRBV20-1
J: TRBJ2-1
D: NA